The count of the clone carrying this T cell receptor (beta chain) is one. Assay: immunoSEQ multiplex PCR; the TCRdb copy retains only in-frame clones and omits some. The table includes about 90,000 clones, just under 95% detected once. This sample is part of a study of technical replicates of blood from a few donors. The germline V and J ends were trimmed by 4 bases and 0 bases, with 11 bases remaining between them. The CDR3 runs 15 residues. The V gene's germline CDR1 is SGHRS and CDR2 YFSETQ. What was sequenced was T cells isolated from PBMCs. The receptor was isolated from a human donor in good health. The chain carries TRBV5-1 and TRBJ1-3; D might be TRBD1 (6 bases). CDR3 DNA sequence: TGCGCCAGCAGCCTTGACAGGCTCTCTGGAAACACCATATATTTT. It translates to CASSLDRLSGNTIYF. Filled out from reference TRBV5-1 and TRBJ1-3, the complete variable domain reads KAGVTQTPRYLIKTRGQQVTLSCSPISGHRSVSWYQQTPGQGLQFLFEYFSETQRNKGNFPGRFSGRQFSNSRSEMNVSTLELGDSALYLCASSLDRLSGNTIYFGEGSWLTVV.